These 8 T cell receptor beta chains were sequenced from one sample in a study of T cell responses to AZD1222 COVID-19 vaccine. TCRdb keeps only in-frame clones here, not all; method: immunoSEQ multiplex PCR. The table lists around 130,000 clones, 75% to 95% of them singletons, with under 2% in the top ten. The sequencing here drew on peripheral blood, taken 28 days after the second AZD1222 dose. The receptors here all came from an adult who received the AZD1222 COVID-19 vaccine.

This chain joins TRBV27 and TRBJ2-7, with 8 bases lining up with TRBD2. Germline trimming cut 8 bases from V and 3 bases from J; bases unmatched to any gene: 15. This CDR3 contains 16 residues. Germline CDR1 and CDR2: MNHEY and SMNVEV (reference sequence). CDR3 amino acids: CASQPAGGGFNYEQYF. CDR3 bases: TGTGCCAGCCAACCCGCGGGGGGCGGATTTAACTACGAGCAGTACTTC.

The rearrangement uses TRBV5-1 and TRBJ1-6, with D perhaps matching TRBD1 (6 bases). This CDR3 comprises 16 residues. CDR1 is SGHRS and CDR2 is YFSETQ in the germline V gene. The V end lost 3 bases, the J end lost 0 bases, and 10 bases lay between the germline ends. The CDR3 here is CASSSTGSSYNSPLHF. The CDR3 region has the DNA TGCGCCAGCAGCTCTACAGGGAGCTCCTATAATTCACCCCTCCACTTT.

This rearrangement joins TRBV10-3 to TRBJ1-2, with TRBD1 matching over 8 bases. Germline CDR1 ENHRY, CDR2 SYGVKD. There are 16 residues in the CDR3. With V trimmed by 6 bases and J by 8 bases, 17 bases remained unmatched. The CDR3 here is CAIRPQGTGPSGGYTF. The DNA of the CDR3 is TGTGCCATCAGGCCCCAGGGGACAGGACCCTCGGGGGGCTACACCTTC.

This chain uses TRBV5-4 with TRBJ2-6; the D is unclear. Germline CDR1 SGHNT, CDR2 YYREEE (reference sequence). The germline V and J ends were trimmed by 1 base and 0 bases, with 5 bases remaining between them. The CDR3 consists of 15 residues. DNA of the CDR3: TGTGCCAGCAGCTTGAGAGACTCTGGGGCCAACGTCCTGACTTTC. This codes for CASSLRDSGANVLTF.

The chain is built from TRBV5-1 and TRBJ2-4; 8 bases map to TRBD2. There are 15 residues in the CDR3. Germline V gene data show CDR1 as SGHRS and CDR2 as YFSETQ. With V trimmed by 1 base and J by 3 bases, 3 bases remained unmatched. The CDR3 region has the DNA TGCGCCAGCAGCTTGACCACTAGCGGCAAAAACATTCAGTACTTC. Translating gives CASSLTTSGKNIQYF. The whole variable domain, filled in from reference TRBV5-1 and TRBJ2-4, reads KAGVTQTPRYLIKTRGQQVTLSCSPISGHRSVSWYQQTPGQGLQFLFEYFSETQRNKGNFPGRFSGRQFSNSRSEMNVSTLELGDSALYLCASSLTTSGKNIQYFGAGTRLSVL.

The DNA for the CDR3 is TGCGCCAGCAGCCAAGAATCGACTACGGGTGAGCAGTTCTTC. Amino acids: CASSQESTTGEQFF. The chain employs TRBV4-1 and TRBJ2-1; tentative D call: TRBD2 (5 bases). CDR3 length: 14 residues. Trimming removed 0 bases from V and 9 bases from J, with 12 bases in between. Germline V gene sequence: CDR1 MGHRA, CDR2 YSYEKL.

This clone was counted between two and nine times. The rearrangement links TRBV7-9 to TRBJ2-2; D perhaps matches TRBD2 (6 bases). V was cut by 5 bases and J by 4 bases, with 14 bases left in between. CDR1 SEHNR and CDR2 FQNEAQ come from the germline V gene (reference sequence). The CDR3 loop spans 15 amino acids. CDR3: CASSLAGGSTGELFF. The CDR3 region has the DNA TGTGCCAGCAGCCTGGCCGGGGGTAGCACCGGGGAGCTGTTTTTT.

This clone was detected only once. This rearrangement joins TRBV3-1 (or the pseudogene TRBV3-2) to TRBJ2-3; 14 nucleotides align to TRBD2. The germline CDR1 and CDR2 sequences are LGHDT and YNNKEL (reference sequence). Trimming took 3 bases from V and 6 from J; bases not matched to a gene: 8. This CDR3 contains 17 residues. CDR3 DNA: TGTGCCAGCAGCCAGGAGGGACTAGCGGGGGATTTCGATACGCAGTATTTT. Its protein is CASSQEGLAGDFDTQYF.